These T cell receptor beta chains were read from a single sample in a study of metastatic and nonmetastatic thyroid tumors. TCRdb re-analyzed the PCR reads through MiXCR. Seen here are over 35,000 clones, less than 20% observed once, and the top ten hold about a tenth. The source material was tumor tissue. The receptor set was obtained from a female donor with papillary thyroid cancer or a benign thyroid nodule (not recorded which). Some clones in this sample may be carry-over from other donors' samples. Each CDR3 is given with its conserved first and last residue. Each record gives: clone size, J gene, V gene, D gene, CDR3 DNA, CDR3 protein. The D gene is left open where the match is weak. Clone size is not always given. Where it is, it says once, few, many or a class for expanded clones.

many | TRBJ2-1 | TRBV11-3 | TRBD2 | TGTGCCAGCAGCAAACGGACTAGGGACCAGTTCTTC | CASSKRTRDQFF
many | TRBJ1-4 | TRBV20-1 | TRBD1 | TGCAGTGCAGAGACAGGGACTAATGAAAAACTGTTTTTT | CSAETGTNEKLFF
many | TRBJ2-3 | TRBV11-1 | TRBD2 | TGTGCCAGCAGCTTAGGACGGGAGGGTAATATGCATACGCAGTATTTT | CASSLGREGNMHTQYF
many | TRBJ1-5 | TRBV2 | TRBD1 | TGTGCCAGCAGTTCCCGGGACAGGGACAATCAGCCCCAGCATTTT | CASSSRDRDNQPQHF
. | TRBJ2-1 | TRBV28 | TRBD2 | TGTGCCAGCAGTTTATCCATGGGAGGGAGGGATCGGATCGACTTCGCCTACAATGAGCAGTTCTTC | CASSLSMGGRDRIDFAYNEQFF
many | TRBJ1-2 | TRBV11-2 | . | TGTGCCAGCAGCCCCGGCGGATCTCTTGGCTACACCTTC | CASSPGGSLGYTF
many | TRBJ2-1 | TRBV6-5 | TRBD2 | TGTGCCAGCAGGACAGGGACTAGCGGGAGCGCGGGCAATGAGCAGTTCTTC | CASRTGTSGSAGNEQFF
. | TRBJ2-1 | TRBV20-1 | TRBD2 | TGCAGTGCTAACGGACTAGCGGGAGGTTTTTTGGCCAATGAGCAGTTCTTC | CSANGLAGGFLANEQFF
many | TRBJ2-7 | TRBV11-2 | TRBD1 | TGTGCCAGCAGCTCGGGACAGGGGTCGTGCGAGCAGTACTTC | CASSSGQGSCEQYF
many | TRBJ2-5 | TRBV6-2/TRBV6-3 | . | TGTGCCAGCAGCACCCGCATACTGCGGGAGAGGGGGGAGACCCAGTACTTC | CASSTRILRERGETQYF
many | TRBJ2-3 | TRBV27 | TRBD1 | TGTGCCAGCAGTTCGAACAGGGGGCCAGATACGCAGTATTTT | CASSSNRGPDTQYF
. | TRBJ1-1 | TRBV4-1 | TRBD1 | TGCGCCAGCAGCCAAGCTGTGACAGGGCCAGCTGAAGCTTTCTTT | CASSQAVTGPAEAFF
few | TRBJ2-7 | TRBV5-1 | . | TGCGCCAGCAGCTTCCTGGTGGTCGGGCAGTACTTC | CASSFLVVGQYF
many | TRBJ2-2 | TRBV20-1 | TRBD2 | TGCAGTGCTAGTGCGACTAGCGGGAGAACCGGGGAGCTGTTTTTT | CSASATSGRTGELFF
many | TRBJ2-3 | TRBV4-1 | TRBD1 | TGCGCCAGCAGCCGAGGGACGGACAGGGGGATGACAGATACGCAGTATTTT | CASSRGTDRGMTDTQYF
. | TRBJ1-5 | TRBV4-2 | . | TGTGCCAGCAGCCCGTCCAGGGACATGGTCCAGCCCCAGCATTTT | CASSPSRDMVQPQHF
many | TRBJ1-1 | TRBV6-5 | . | TGTGCCAGCAGTTACTCAGGGTCGGGCACTGAAGCTTTCTTT | CASSYSGSGTEAFF
many | TRBJ1-2 | TRBV18 | TRBD1 | TGTGCCAGCTCACCGGGGGGACAGTCATCCGACTATGGCTACACCTTC | CASSPGGQSSDYGYTF
many | TRBJ2-3 | TRBV11-1 | TRBD2 | TGTGCCAGCAGCTTATTCGCTAGCGGATACTCACAGAATACGCAGTATTTT | CASSLFASGYSQNTQYF
many | TRBJ1-2 | TRBV20-1 | . | TGCAGTGCTCCGGACTCAGACCTCTATGGCTACACCTTC | CSAPDSDLYGYTF
many | TRBJ2-1 | TRBV7-6 | . | TGTGCCAGCAGCTCCGATTGGACGATCTCCTACAATGAGCAGTTCTTC | CASSSDWTISYNEQFF
many | TRBJ2-1 | TRBV5-1 | TRBD1 | TGCGCCAGCAGCACCGGACAGGGGGCTCACAATGAGCAGTTCTTC | CASSTGQGAHNEQFF
many | TRBJ1-4 | TRBV19 | TRBD1 | TGTGCCAGTAGAGGGGGCGCGGCAACTAATGAAAAACTGTTTTTT | CASRGGAATNEKLFF
. | TRBJ2-1 | TRBV11-2 | . | TGTGCCAGCAGCTTACGGCCTCGACCTCCCAATGAGCAGTTCTTC | CASSLRPRPPNEQFF
many | TRBJ2-7 | TRBV28 | . | TGTGCCAGCAGTCGGGACATCACTCACGAGCAGTACTTC | CASSRDITHEQYF
many | TRBJ2-7 | TRBV11-3 | . | TGTGCCAGCAGACGGGGAATCTACGAGCAGTACTTC | CASRRGIYEQYF
medium-sized | TRBJ1-1 | TRBV9 | TRBD1 | TGTGCCAGCAGCTTGACTCCGGGACAGGGGGGAACTGAAGCTTTCTTT | CASSLTPGQGGTEAFF
many | TRBJ1-1 | TRBV5-4 | . | TGTGCCAGCAGTAGGGGTTCGAGTGAAGCTTTCTTT | CASSRGSSEAFF
few | TRBJ2-7 | TRBV6-2/TRBV6-3 | TRBD1 | TGTGCCAGCAGTTACGACAGGGCCTACGAGCAGTACTTC | CASSYDRAYEQYF
many | TRBJ1-5 | TRBV11-2 | . | TGTGCCAGCAGCTTAGTGGGTGGTGTAAGCAATCAGCCCCAGCATTTT | CASSLVGGVSNQPQHF
few | TRBJ2-3 | TRBV6-1 | . | TGTGCCAGCGGTGAACAAACAGGTGGGTCAACAGATACGCAGTATTTT | CASGEQTGGSTDTQYF
many | TRBJ2-1 | TRBV3-1 | TRBD1 | TGTGCCAGCAGCCCGTCTGACAGGGGCAATGAGCAGTTCTTC | CASSPSDRGNEQFF
many | TRBJ1-2 | TRBV12-5 | . | TGTGCTAGTGGTTTGGTGGGGGGCAGTGGCTACACCTTC | CASGLVGGSGYTF
many | TRBJ1-2 | TRBV20-1 | . | TGCAGTGCTAGAGTCGATATGCCGGACACTAACTATGGCTACACCTTC | CSARVDMPDTNYGYTF
. | TRBJ2-2 | TRBV13 | TRBD2 | TGTGCCAGCAGCCTGACGAGACTAGCGGTAAACACCGGGGAGCTGTTTTTT | CASSLTRLAVNTGELFF
many | TRBJ1-6 | TRBV28 | . | TGTGCCAGCAGTCCTTTACCCGATAATTCACCCCTCCACTTT | CASSPLPDNSPLHF
. | TRBJ2-5 | TRBV7-9 | . | TGTGCCAGCAGCTTTTTGTATTTGGAGGGGGGCGAGACCCAGTACTTC | CASSFLYLEGGETQYF
many | TRBJ2-1 | TRBV9 | TRBD2 | TGTGCCAGCAGCGTAGGAGGGACTAGCGGGAGGCTCGATGAGCAGTTCTTC | CASSVGGTSGRLDEQFF
once | TRBJ2-1 | TRBV9 | . | TGTTCCAGCAGCGTGGGCCAAGACAATGAGCAGTTCTTC | CSSSVGQDNEQFF
few | TRBJ2-3 | TRBV12-3/TRBV12-4 | . | TGTGCCAGCAGTTGTTGTGGGCCAGATACGCAGTATTTT | CASSCCGPDTQYF
many | TRBJ1-3 | TRBV6-1 | . | TGTGCCAGTCAACCCCGCTCTGGAAACACCATATATTTT | CASQPRSGNTIYF
many | TRBJ2-5 | TRBV13 | . | TGTGCCAGCACCCCACCCGGTGACCGAGAGACCCAGTACTTC | CASTPPGDRETQYF